The text below deals with one T cell receptor beta chain. No cognate antigen has been identified for it. No base-level quality is on record; no much larger clone is a single base apart. These data belong to a study of OX40 agonist ivuxolimab in advanced cancers. About the investigation overall: The costimulatory receptor OX40 (CD134) was targeted by ivuxolimab, a fully human IgG2 agonistic monoclonal antibody. Prior anti-PD-1, anti-PD-L1 or anti-CTLA-4 therapy was permitted, and checkpoint inhibitors had been received by about 37% of dose-escalation patients. The paper covers the monotherapy dose-escalation part of the phase I ivuxolimab trial, which included N = 52 patients. The purpose of peripheral TCRbeta sequencing was to test whether ivuxolimab changed TCR sequence diversity and led to clonal T-cell expansion. In the dose-escalation cohort, more than 75% of patients were male, and the mean age was around 60 years, with a range of roughly 20 to 80. Intravenous ivuxolimab was administered to patients every 2 weeks at six dose levels: 0.01, 0.1, 0.3, 1.5, 3 and 10 mg/kg. Partial responses occurred in three dose-escalation patients: two with cutaneous melanoma and one with hepatocellular carcinoma. Of the approximately 50 dose-escalation patients, hepatocellular carcinoma was present in roughly 19, melanoma in around 15, renal cell carcinoma in 9 and head and neck cancer in 9.

To sequence the TCRbeta CDR3 region, genomic DNA was isolated from the sorted cells. TCRbeta CDR3 regions were sequenced using the immunoSEQ Assay. In its TCRdb copy, this immuneACCESS table keeps in-frame sequences only and misses some clones. Where compared with another copy, unresolved V genes explain less than half of these, and the others have no known cause. The sample table shows roughly 48,000 clones, and roughly 89% are seen once. More than 45% of the sample comes from the top ten. The trial excluded patients who had a history of autoimmune disease or who were on systemic immunosuppression. In every dose cohort, peripheral blood was drawn for TCR sequencing at baseline, cycle 4 day 1, and cycle 7 day 1. The samples were taken from a phase I, first-in-human, multicenter, open-label dose-escalation trial of ivuxolimab. Adults with locally advanced or metastatic melanoma, renal cell, hepatocellular, or head and neck squamous cell carcinoma were enrolled in the trial. CD4+ and CD8+ T cells were sorted separately from peripheral blood before TCR sequencing.

According to the germline V gene, CDR1 reads SGDLS and CDR2 reads YYNGEE. The CDR3 covers 17 residues, taking in both the cysteine and the phenylalanine. Kept here is only the CDR3 DNA, which spans 51 bases and is read in frame from base 1. V is pruned by 1 base and J by 6 bases, leaving 10 bases of the junction without a gene match. Broad study findings and their caveats: The antigen specificity of the peripheral T cells that underwent clonal expansion was not determined. Low levels of normalized T-cell clonal expansion were also seen in some nonresponding patients. At doses of 0.1 to 3.0 mg/kg, clonal expansion of both CD4+ and CD8+ blood T cells was observed from baseline to week 6. After ivuxolimab, CD8+ T cells had more expanded clones than CD4+ T cells on average. In the 0.1-3.0 mg/kg groups, partial responders had among the lowest normalized peripheral clonal expansion, particularly in CD8+ T cells.

This specimen consisted of CD4+ or CD8+ T cells sorted from blood, obtained in a trial of the OX40 agonist ivuxolimab. The chain links TRBV9 with TRBJ1-6; 7 bases in between match TRBD1. This clonotype originated in an adult with an advanced solid tumor such as melanoma, head and neck, liver or kidney cancer. The DNA sequence follows: TGTGCCAGCAGCGTAATGGCCTCGACAGGGTTTAATTCACCCCTCCACTTT. Protein translation: CASSVMASTGFNSPLHF.